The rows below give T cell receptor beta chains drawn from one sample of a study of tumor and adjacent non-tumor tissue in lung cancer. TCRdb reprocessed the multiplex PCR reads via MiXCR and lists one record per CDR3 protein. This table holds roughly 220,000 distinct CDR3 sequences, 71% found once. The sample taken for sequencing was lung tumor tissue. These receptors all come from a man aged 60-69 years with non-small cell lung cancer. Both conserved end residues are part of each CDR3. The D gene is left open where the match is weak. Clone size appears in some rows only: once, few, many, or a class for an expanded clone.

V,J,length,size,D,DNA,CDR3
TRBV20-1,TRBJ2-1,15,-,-,TGCAGTACTAGAGAAACTAGTGGTGTAGCCAATGAGCAGTTCTTT,CSTRETSGVANEQFF
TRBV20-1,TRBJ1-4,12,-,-,TGCAATATGGCAGGAGGGGATGAAAAACTGTTTTTT,CNMAGGDEKLFF
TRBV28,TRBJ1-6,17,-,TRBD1,TGTGCCAACAGTCTACCGGGACAGAGATTATCCAATTCACCCCTCCACTTT,CANSLPGQRLSNSPLHF
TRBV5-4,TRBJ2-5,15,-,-,TGTGCCAGCAGCTTGGATCTTGCTAGACAAGAGACCCAGTACTTC,CASSLDLARQETQYF
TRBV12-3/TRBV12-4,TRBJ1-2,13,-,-,TGTGCCTGCACCTTAGGGGGGGCACGTGGCTACACCTTC,CACTLGGARGYTF
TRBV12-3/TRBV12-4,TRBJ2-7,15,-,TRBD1,TGTGCCAACAGAACCGGGACAGGGGTCTCCAACGAGCAGTATTTC,CANRTGTGVSNEQYF
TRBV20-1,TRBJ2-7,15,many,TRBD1,TGCAGTGCTAGAGATGGAGACAGGGGGTTCTACGAGCAGTACTTC,CSARDGDRGFYEQYF
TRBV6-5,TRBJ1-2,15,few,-,TGTGCCAGCAGTTTTATCTCCGGGAGCCGGGATGGCTACACCTTC,CASSFISGSRDGYTF
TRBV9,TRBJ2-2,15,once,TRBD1,TGTCCCAGCAGCAAACAGGGGGCCGGGACCGGGGAGCTGTTTTTT,CPSSKQGAGTGELFF
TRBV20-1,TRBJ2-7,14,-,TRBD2,TGCAGCGCTCCCCCTAGCGGGAACTTCTACGAGCAGTACTTC,CSAPPSGNFYEQYF
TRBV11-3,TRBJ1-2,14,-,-,TGTGCTAGCAGCCCACGGCACGCCAACTATGGCTACACCTTC,CASSPRHANYGYTF
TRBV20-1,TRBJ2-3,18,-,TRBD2,TGCAATGCTAGAGATCCACTAGCGGGGAACCTGCAGGGAGATACACAGTATTTT,CNARDPLAGNLQGDTQYF
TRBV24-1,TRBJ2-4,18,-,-,TGTGCCACCAGTGAGAACCCGAAGGCGTCTGTAGCCAAAAACATTCAGTACTTC,CATSENPKASVAKNIQYF
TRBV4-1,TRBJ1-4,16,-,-,TGCGCCAGCAGCCAAGAGAGACAGCTTGAGGATGAAAAACTGTTTTTT,CASSQERQLEDEKLFF
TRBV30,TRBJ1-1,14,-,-,TGTGCCTGGAGTGTACTGGGAGGGAACACTGAAGCTTTCTTT,CAWSVLGGNTEAFF
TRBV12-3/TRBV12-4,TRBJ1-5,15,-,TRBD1,TGTGCCAGCAGGGGGACAGACAGCCCCTATCAGCCCCAGCATTTT,CASRGTDSPYQPQHF
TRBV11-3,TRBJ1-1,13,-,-,TGTGCCAGCAGCAGATCCGCGTTCATTGAAGCTACCTTT,CASSRSAFIEATF
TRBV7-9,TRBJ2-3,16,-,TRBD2,TGTGCCAGCAGCTTTCTTAGCGGGGTGCGCACAGATACGCAGTATTTT,CASSFLSGVRTDTQYF
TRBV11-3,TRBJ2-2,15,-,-,TGTGCAAGCAGCTTGGACATGGGGGTGTCCGGGGAGCTGTTTTTT,CASSLDMGVSGELFF
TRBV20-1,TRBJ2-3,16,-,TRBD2,TGCAGTGCTGCTGGAAATCTAGCGGAGAGGCCAGATACACAGTATTTT,CSAAGNLAERPDTQYF
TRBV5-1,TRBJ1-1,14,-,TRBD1,TGCGCCAGCAGCCGGACAGGGGAGAACACTGAAGCTTTCTTT,CASSRTGENTEAFF
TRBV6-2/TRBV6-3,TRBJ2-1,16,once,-,TGTGCCAGCGGCCCACAGGGTTCTAGCTCCTACAATGAGCAGTTCTTC,CASGPQGSSSYNEQFF
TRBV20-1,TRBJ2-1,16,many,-,TGCAGTGCGCCGAACCTAGGGGGGAACTCCTACAATGAGCAGTTCTTC,CSAPNLGGNSYNEQFF
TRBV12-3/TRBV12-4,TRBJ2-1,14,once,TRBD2,TGTGCCAGCAAGCCAGGACTAGCGAATAAAGAGCAGTTCTTC,CASKPGLANKEQFF
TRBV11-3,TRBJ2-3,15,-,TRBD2,TGTGCCAGCAGCATGGGGAGGGTCGGTGGAGATACACAATATTTT,CASSMGRVGGDTQYF
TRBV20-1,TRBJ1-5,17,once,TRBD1,TGCAGTGCTAGAGCGGGACAGGGGCCGGGAGGGTCCCAGCCCCAGCATTTT,CSARAGQGPGGSQPQHF
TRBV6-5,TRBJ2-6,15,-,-,TGTGCCAGCAGGGTCGGTTCCTCTGGGGCCAACGTCCTGACTTTC,CASRVGSSGANVLTF
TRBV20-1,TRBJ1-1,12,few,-,TGCAGTGCTATCCGGGTCGGCACTGAAGCTTTCTTT,CSAIRVGTEAFF
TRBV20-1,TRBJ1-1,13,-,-,TGCAGTGTAAAATCACGTCAGAGGACTGAAGCTTTCTTT,CSVKSRQRTEAFF